The next 16 T cell receptor beta chains were all read from a single sample in a study of blood T cell repertoires in COVID-19. Measured with immunoSEQ multiplex PCR; TCRdb has only the in-frame clones, and not every one. The sample comprises over 85,000 clones, around 90% of which are singletons, and 4.8% rests with the top ten. Sequenced input: peripheral blood. The receptors stem from a woman older than 75 with active COVID-19.

This clone was picked up one time. V is TRBV7-9 and J is TRBJ1-4, with 10 bases identical to TRBD1. There are 18 residues in the CDR3. The V gene's germline CDR1 is SEHNR and CDR2 FQNEAQ (reference sequence). Losses at the gene ends were 5 bases for V and 2 bases for J; bases not matched to a gene: 11. The DNA for the CDR3 is TGTGCCAGCAGCAGCATCCGGGACAGGGGATTTACTAATGAAAAACTGTTTTTT. Its protein product is CASSSIRDRGFTNEKLFF. The full variable domain, with the rest looked up from reference TRBV7-9 and TRBJ1-4, is DTGVSQNPRHKITKRGQNVTFRCDPISEHNRLYWYRQTLGQGPEFLTYFQNEAQLEKSRLLSDRFSAERPKGSFSTLEIQRTEQGDSAMYLCASSSIRDRGFTNEKLFFGSGTQLSVL.

V is TRBV3-1 (or the pseudogene TRBV3-2) and J is TRBJ2-3; D not resolved. This CDR3 contains 14 residues. Per the germline V gene, CDR1 is LGHDT and CDR2 is YNNKEL (reference sequence). The ends were cut back, 4 bases at V and 1 base at J, with 9 bases in the middle. The CDR3 protein is CASSLVAGTDTQYF. CDR3 nucleotide sequence: TGTGCCAGCAGCCTCGTAGCCGGCACAGATACGCAGTATTTT.

V is TRBV5-6 and J is TRBJ1-2, with a tentative D call TRBD1 (6 bases). V gave up 3 bases and J gave up 8 bases, with 17 bases separating them. The CDR3 totals 14 residues. Germline V gives CDR1 SGHDT, CDR2 YYEEEE. This CDR3 reads CASSSGQFTGGYTF. The CDR3 bases are TGTGCCAGCAGCTCAGGACAGTTCACGGGGGGCTACACCTTC.

This rearrangement joins TRBV4-1 to TRBJ2-2, with unresolved D. The CDR3 spans 15 residues. Germline CDR1 reads MGHRA; CDR2 reads YSYEKL. The V end was cut by 1 base, the J end by 2 bases, with 8 bases between. The CDR3 DNA reads as TGCGCCAGCAGCCAAGTGCACACCAACACCGGGGAGCTGTTTTTT. Encoded protein: CASSQVHTNTGELFF.

V and J are TRBV10-3 and TRBJ2-1, with unresolved D. Germline values: CDR1 ENHRY, CDR2 SYGVKD. Trimming took 0 bases from V and 0 from J, leaving 9 bases between them. CDR3 length: 16 amino acids. The CDR3 loop is CAISESVKSSYNEQFF. CDR3 nucleotide sequence: TGTGCCATCAGTGAGTCGGTTAAGAGCTCCTACAATGAGCAGTTCTTC.

Written as DNA, the CDR3 is TGTGCCACCAGCAGAGGACCGGGATATTACCAAGAGACCCAGTACTTC. Protein sequence: CATSRGPGYYQETQYF. This chain links TRBV15 with TRBJ2-5; perhaps TRBD2 as D (5 bases). Germline V gives CDR1 LNHNV, CDR2 YYDKDF (reference sequence). V was shortened by 1 base and J by 0 bases, with 12 bases between the two germline ends. The CDR3 is made up of 16 amino acids. The full variable domain, completed using reference TRBV15 and TRBJ2-5, is DAMVIQNPRYQVTQFGKPVTLSCSQTLNHNVMYWYQQKSSQAPKLLFHYYDKDFNNEADTPDNFQSRRPNTSFCFLDIRSPGLGDTAMYLCATSRGPGYYQETQYFGPGTRLLVL.

This chain links TRBV6-6 with TRBJ2-2, with D hard to call. The germline V and J ends were trimmed by 2 bases and 1 base, with 8 bases remaining between them. The CDR3 is 15 amino acids. Looked up from germline, CDR1 is MNHNY and CDR2 is SVGAGI (reference sequence). The CDR3 sequence: CASSYQSGNTGELFF. The CDR3 region has the DNA TGTGCCAGCAGTTACCAATCCGGGAACACCGGGGAGCTGTTTTTT.

The chain employs TRBV12-3 or TRBV12-4 and TRBJ1-1; a weak D match, TRBD1 (5 bases). Trimming removed 5 bases at V and 5 bases at J, with 9 bases between. This CDR3 contains 12 residues. CDR3 nucleotide sequence: TGTGCCAGCAGTCCGGGGGGTACTGAAGCTTTCTTT. It is translated as CASSPGGTEAFF.

J is TRBJ2-2 and V is TRBV6-4; 9 nucleotides line up with TRBD2. The J segment lost 1 base and the V segment lost 3 bases, leaving 12 bases of the junction unmatched. The V gene's germline CDR1 is MRHNA and CDR2 SNTAGT. The CDR3 runs 19 residues. The CDR3 region is CASSEATSGWPQNTGELFF. The CDR3 DNA sequence: TGTGCCAGCAGTGAGGCCACTAGCGGGTGGCCCCAGAACACCGGGGAGCTGTTTTTT.

V gene TRBV7-2 combines with J gene TRBJ2-7, with 12 bases lining up with TRBD2. With 5 bases clipped from V and 6 bases from J, the junction kept 8 bases outside the gene matches. There are 15 residues in the CDR3. Per germline, CDR1 SGHTA and CDR2 FQGNSA. Written as DNA, the CDR3 is TGTGCCAGCAGCCCAAGGACTAGCGGGATAGTCGAGCAGTACTTC. Its protein product is CASSPRTSGIVEQYF.

This chain links TRBV7-3 with TRBJ2-2; D is unclear. Trimming stripped 0 bases from V and 1 base from J, with 6 bases between. Germline values: CDR1 SGHTA, CDR2 FQGTGA. This CDR3 has 15 residues. CDR3 amino acids: CASSLTNGNTGELFF. The CDR3 DNA is TGTGCCAGCAGCTTAACTAACGGGAACACCGGGGAGCTGTTTTTT. Based on the CDR3 plus reference TRBV7-3 and TRBJ2-2, the full variable domain is GAGVSQTPSNKVTEKGKYVELRCDPISGHTALYWYRQSLGQGPEFLIYFQGTGAADDSGLPNDRFFAVRPEGSVSTLKIQRTERGDSAVYLCASSLTNGNTGELFFGEGSRLTVL.

This clone was seen a single time. The rearrangement joins TRBV29-1 to TRBJ2-1; D is undetermined. The ends were cut back, 3 bases at V and 0 bases at J, with 9 bases in the middle. In germline, CDR1 is SQVTM, CDR2 ANQGSEA. This CDR3 is 14 amino acids long. The CDR3 here is CSVDPPSSYNEQFF. CDR3 in DNA: TGCAGCGTTGACCCCCCGAGCTCCTACAATGAGCAGTTCTTC.

V is TRBV7-2 and J is TRBJ1-5; no reliable D call. The CDR3 has 14 amino acids. Trimming cost V 2 bases and J 5 bases, with 10 bases left between them. The V gene's germline CDR1 is SGHTA and CDR2 FQGNSA. In DNA, the CDR3 is TGTGCCAGCAGCTTAAAACCTGGGCATCAGCCCCAGCATTTT. Residues: CASSLKPGHQPQHF.

Worth noting for this clone: A junction end diverges from the germline sequence, so it may reflect a read error. CDR3 in amino acids: CASSLAGGSGELFF. For the CDR3, the DNA is TGTGCCAGCAGTTTAGCGGGAGGATCCGGGGAGCTGTTTTTT. The chain joins TRBV7-9 to TRBJ2-2; TRBD2 aligns across 10 bases. CDR1 and CDR2 from the germline V gene are SEHNR and FQNEAQ (reference sequence). The CDR3 totals 14 residues.

The chain has TRBV5-1 and TRBJ2-1; no firm D call. This CDR3 is 13 amino acids long. V was shortened by 4 bases and J by 8 bases, with 13 bases between the two germline ends. Germline V gives CDR1 SGHRS, CDR2 YFSETQ. The CDR3 region has the DNA TGCGCCAGCAGCCCCGACTCCTTCTATGAGCAGTTCTTC. Translation: CASSPDSFYEQFF.

V usage is TRBV4-2 and J usage is TRBJ2-7, with 8 bases matching TRBD2. The V and J ends lost 3 bases and 1 base, in that order; junction bases with no gene match: 2. The CDR3 covers 14 residues. Germline assignment: CDR1 LGHNA and CDR2 YNFKEQ. CDR3 in amino acids: CASSHPSGSYEQYF. The CDR3 DNA reads TGTGCCAGCAGCCATCCTAGCGGGTCCTACGAGCAGTACTTC.